What follows are 28 T cell receptor beta chains derived from one specimen sequenced in a study of T-cell reconstitution after alpha-beta-depleted transplantation in children. Study observations and caveats: Several hundred expanded graft clones reportedly gave rise to the alpha-beta T cells present about two months after transplant.

These receptors are not linked to any known antigen. For TCRbeta, the library was prepared with unique molecular identifiers. TCRdb re-called the PCR reads with MiXCR, one entry per CDR3 protein. This sample has approximately 32,000 distinct CDR3 sequences, with approximately 7% found just once. Sequencing was performed on peripheral blood, taken 60 days after TCRalphabeta/CD19-depleted stem cell transplant. These receptor sequences come from a child under three years old who had a stem cell transplant for acute myeloid leukemia, so the T cells may come from the graft donor.

This clonotype was found many times. The junction and the germline gene differ at one end; a read error may be behind it. This sequence joins TRBV7-3 and TRBJ1-2; maybe TRBD1 (5 bases). Germline CDR1 and CDR2: SGHTA and FQGTGA. The CDR3 loop spans 9 amino acids. For the CDR3, the DNA is TGTGCCAGCAGCTCGGGACGGATTTTC. Translated, it gives CASSSGRIF. Full variable domain (outside the CDR3, taken from reference TRBV7-3 and TRBJ1-2): GAGVSQTPSNKVTEKGKYVELRCDPISGHTALYWYRQSLGQGPEFLIYFQGTGAADDSGLPNDRFFAVRPEGSVSTLKIQRTERGDSAVYLCASSSGRIFGSGTRLTVV.

V and J are TRBV15 and TRBJ2-1; TRBD1 matches 10 bases. The junction had 4 bases not matched to a gene; V was cut back by 3 bases and J by 8 bases. CDR3 length: 14 amino acids. Per the germline V gene, CDR1 is LNHNV and CDR2 is YYDKDF (reference sequence). The CDR3 DNA reads as TGTGCCACCAGCAGTGGGACAGGGGCATATGAGCAGTTCTTC. It is translated as CATSSGTGAYEQFF.

In this sample, this clonotype turned up many times. This rearrangement joins TRBV5-1 to TRBJ1-1, with 7 bases that match TRBD1. CDR3 length: 15 amino acids. V lost 0 bases, J lost 2 bases, and 4 bases stayed unmatched. From germline, CDR1 is SGHRS and CDR2 YFSETQ. The DNA for the CDR3 is TGCGCCAGCAGCTTGGCCGACAGGGCTAACACTGAAGCTTTCTTT. Translated, it gives CASSLADRANTEAFF.

This clonotype was detected many times. The genes are TRBV7-2 and TRBJ2-7; TRBD2 might be the D (6 bases). V was pared by 2 bases and J by 1 base, with 15 bases between. The CDR3 is made up of 16 amino acids. Germline-derived CDR1 and CDR2 are SGHTA and FQGNSA. The CDR3 sequence is CASSLNRRGNSYEQYF. DNA for the CDR3: TGTGCCAGCAGCTTAAATAGACGGGGGAATTCCTACGAGCAGTACTTC.

In its sample, this clonotype was seen many times. The J gene is TRBJ2-1, the V gene TRBV20-1; 10 nucleotides align to TRBD1. Germline V gene sequence: CDR1 DFQATT, CDR2 SNEGSKA (reference sequence). The CDR3 is 13 amino acids. In nucleotides, the CDR3 is TGCAGGTCCCTTCGGGACAGGGGCAATGAGCAGTTCTTC. Its protein is CRSLRDRGNEQFF.

V gene TRBV14 combines with J gene TRBJ2-4; the D gene could be TRBD1 or TRBD2 (6 bases each). This CDR3 has 18 amino acids. V lost 0 bases and J lost 1, with 16 bases in between. The germline V gene has CDR1 SGHDN and CDR2 FVKESK. Here the CDR3 reads CASSQEYRGRGAKNIQYF. In DNA form, the CDR3 reads TGTGCCAGCAGCCAAGAATATCGGGGGCGGGGTGCCAAAAACATTCAGTACTTC. The full variable domain, rest sourced from reference TRBV14 and TRBJ2-4, is EAGVTQFPSHSVIEKGQTVTLRCDPISGHDNLYWYRRVMGKEIKFLLHFVKESKQDESGMPNNRFLAERTGGTYSTLKVQPAELEDSGVYFCASSQEYRGRGAKNIQYFGAGTRLSVL.

This clonotype was seen at least ten times. The rearrangement joins TRBV5-1 to TRBJ1-3, with 7 bases lining up with TRBD1. Germline V gene data show CDR1 as SGHRS and CDR2 as YFSETQ. The CDR3 length is 13 residues. The V gene end was trimmed by 2 bases and the J gene end by 8 bases; junction bases not matched to a gene: 4. The CDR3: CASSFYRGDTIYF. The CDR3, as DNA: TGCGCCAGCAGCTTTTACAGGGGAGACACCATATATTTT.

This clonotype was seen repeatedly, ten times or more. The chain carries TRBV7-2 and TRBJ2-7; D ambiguous. Trimming stripped 5 bases from V and 0 bases from J, with 14 bases between. The germline gives CDR1 SGHTA, CDR2 FQGNSA. The CDR3 has 15 residues. The CDR3 protein is CASSKVGWSSYEQYF. The CDR3 coding sequence is TGTGCCAGCAGCAAAGTGGGGTGGAGCTCCTACGAGCAGTACTTC. Drawing the rest from reference TRBV7-2 and TRBJ2-7, the complete variable domain is GAGVSQSPSNKVTEKGKDVELRCDPISGHTALYWYRQSLGQGLEFLIYFQGNSAPDKSGLPSDRFSAERTGGSVSTLTIQRTQQEDSAVYLCASSKVGWSSYEQYFGPGTRLTVT.

By proportion, this clonotype is medium-sized. The chain combines TRBV29-1 with TRBJ2-2; the D gene is possibly TRBD1 (5 bases). With 1 base removed from V and 4 bases from J, the gap between germline ends came to 7 bases. Germline V CDR1 and CDR2: SQVTM, ANQGSEA. This CDR3 is built from 13 residues. CDR3 amino acids: CSVEVRATGELFF. In nucleotides, the CDR3 is TGCAGCGTTGAAGTCAGGGCCACCGGGGAGCTGTTTTTT.

This clonotype was observed at least ten times. The V gene is TRBV25-1, the J gene TRBJ2-5, with a tentative D call TRBD2 (5 bases). This CDR3 is built from 14 residues. Trimming removed 1 base at V and 6 bases at J, with 12 bases between. CDR1 and CDR2 from the germline V gene are MGHDK and SYGVNS. The CDR3 loop reads CASSESLGRQTQYF. The CDR3 DNA sequence: TGTGCCAGCAGTGAATCCCTAGGGAGACAGACCCAGTACTTC.

This clonotype has at least ten counts. The V and J genes are TRBV6-5 and TRBJ1-6; D perhaps matches TRBD1 (5 bases). From germline, CDR1 is MNHEY and CDR2 SVGAGI. V dropped 6 bases and J dropped 4 bases, with 10 bases sitting between them. This CDR3 region has 14 residues. The CDR3 DNA is TGTGCCAGCAGCCCTAAGGGGTATAATTCACCCCTCCACTTT. The encoded protein is CASSPKGYNSPLHF.

In this sample, this clonotype turned up many times. This sequence joins TRBV28 and TRBJ2-1; D is unclear. CDR3 length: 13 residues. With 5 bases removed from V and 2 bases from J, the gap between germline ends came to 7 bases. Germline loops: CDR1 MDHEN, CDR2 SYDVKM. The CDR3 DNA reads TGTGCCAGCAGTCGATATACCTACAATGAGCAGTTCTTC. As protein: CASSRYTYNEQFF.

In this sample, this clonotype turned up many times. The chain is built from TRBV5-1 and TRBJ1-1; 8 bases map to TRBD1. The germline V gene encodes CDR1 SGHRS and CDR2 YFSETQ. V shed 0 bases, J shed 3 bases, and the junction held 10 bases outside the gene matches. This CDR3 comprises 17 residues. CDR3 in amino acids: CASSLDPPQGAHTEAFF. The CDR3, as DNA: TGCGCCAGCAGCTTGGACCCACCTCAGGGGGCGCACACTGAAGCTTTCTTT. The variable domain in full, with the rest retrieved from reference TRBV5-1 and TRBJ1-1, is KAGVTQTPRYLIKTRGQQVTLSCSPISGHRSVSWYQQTPGQGLQFLFEYFSETQRNKGNFPGRFSGRQFSNSRSEMNVSTLELGDSALYLCASSLDPPQGAHTEAFFGQGTRLTVV.

This clonotype was observed at least ten times. CDR3 DNA sequence: TGCGCCAGCAGCCAAGGTTACAACGAAAAACTGTTTTTT. Translation: CASSQGYNEKLFF. The chain is built from TRBV4-1 and TRBJ1-4; no clear D. Germline values: CDR1 MGHRA, CDR2 YSYEKL. The CDR3 totals 13 residues. With 1 base removed from V and 8 bases from J, the gap between germline ends came to 8 bases.

This clonotype was counted at least ten times. This sequence joins TRBV28 and TRBJ1-1; D uncertain. CDR1 is MDHEN and CDR2 is SYDVKM in the germline V gene. The CDR3 loop spans 12 amino acids. Trimming left V 9 bases short and J 2 bases short, with 10 bases between. The CDR3 DNA reads as TGTGCCAGTGGTATCGTAAACACTGAAGCTTTCTTT. This codes for CASGIVNTEAFF.

This clonotype showed up many times. This chain uses TRBV7-9 with TRBJ2-1; 9 bases agree with TRBD1. V was clipped by 6 bases and J by 8 bases; unmatched bases: 11. This CDR3 region has 15 residues. Looked up from germline, CDR1 is SEHNR and CDR2 is FQNEAQ (reference sequence). The CDR3 is CASRGHRGLLDEQFF. The DNA of the CDR3 is TGTGCCAGCAGGGGCCACAGGGGGCTTTTGGATGAGCAGTTCTTC.

This clonotype was seen repeatedly, ten times or more. This sequence joins TRBV12-3 or TRBV12-4 and TRBJ1-2, with a tentative D call TRBD1 (5 bases). The V end was cut by 3 bases, the J end by 4 bases, with 15 bases between. The CDR3 spans 15 residues. This CDR3 reads CASSLGRQGGYGYTF. CDR3 coding DNA: TGTGCCAGCAGTTTGGGTAGGCAGGGAGGCTATGGCTACACCTTC.

This clonotype was counted at least ten times. J is TRBJ2-3 and V is TRBV20-1; 14 bases map to TRBD2. V shed 3 bases and J 7 bases; nucleotides not matched to a gene: 18. The CDR3 loop spans 19 amino acids. Looked up from germline, CDR1 is DFQATT and CDR2 is SNEGSKA (reference sequence). Written as DNA, the CDR3 is TGCAGTGCTAGCCCGCCCCCCCCGGGACTAGCGGGAGTTGGTCATACGCAGTATTTT. It is translated as CSASPPPPGLAGVGHTQYF.

This clonotype was detected ten times or more. The genes are TRBV25-1 and TRBJ2-4; 9 bases map to TRBD1. The germline gives CDR1 MGHDK, CDR2 SYGVNS. This CDR3 is built from 14 residues. V was pared by 3 bases and J by 7 bases, with 4 bases of the junction left unmatched. CDR3 loop: CASSDSGTGNIQYF. CDR3 in DNA: TGTGCCAGCAGTGACTCCGGGACAGGGAACATTCAGTACTTC.

This clonotype was counted many times. J is TRBJ2-7 and V is TRBV9; TRBD1 is a possible D gene (6 bases). The CDR3 spans 16 residues. V was cut by 4 bases and J by 4 bases, with 21 bases left in between. Germline CDR1 reads SGDLS; CDR2 reads YYNGEE. For the CDR3, the DNA is TGTGCCAGCAGCCCCAGGACAGCAGCCCTTTATTACGAGCAGTACTTC. This codes for CASSPRTAALYYEQYF.

This clonotype was recorded at least ten times. This chain connects TRBV29-1 to TRBJ2-7; D could derive from TRBD1 or TRBD2 (5 bases each). Germline V CDR1 and CDR2: SQVTM, ANQGSEA. The germline V and J ends were trimmed by 4 bases and 2 bases, with 12 bases remaining between them. There are 13 residues in the CDR3. The CDR3 here is CSVGRDPPYEQYF. In nucleotides, the CDR3 is TGCAGCGTTGGAAGGGACCCTCCCTACGAGCAGTACTTC.

Many counts were recorded for this clonotype. J is TRBJ2-3 and V is TRBV7-8; the D is unclear. Germline values: CDR1 SGHVS, CDR2 FQNEAQ. V shed 2 bases and J shed 6 bases, with 15 bases lying between them. The CDR3 has 15 amino acids. The CDR3 loop is CASSLWKQARDTQYF. The CDR3 DNA reads as TGTGCCAGCAGCTTATGGAAGCAAGCCAGGGATACGCAGTATTTT.

This clonotype was recorded many times. The CDR3 loop reads CASTETQYF. The CDR3 nucleotides are TGTGCCAGTACGGAGACCCAGTACTTC. The chain joins TRBV19 to TRBJ2-5; the D is unclear. This CDR3 spans 9 amino acids. Trimming stripped 7 bases from V and 5 bases from J, with 2 bases between. The germline gives CDR1 LNHDA, CDR2 SQIVND (reference sequence).

This clonotype was observed at least ten times. The chain uses TRBV28 and TRBJ1-4, with D perhaps matching TRBD1 (5 bases). Germline V gives CDR1 MDHEN, CDR2 SYDVKM. The CDR3 sequence is 14 residues long. V lost 2 bases to trimming and J lost 5 bases, with 9 bases between them. DNA for the CDR3: TGTGCCAGCAGTTTACCAGGGACGAATGAAAAACTGTTTTTT. It encodes CASSLPGTNEKLFF.

The genes are TRBV5-1 and TRBJ2-4, with a tentative D call TRBD1 (5 bases). Trimming cost V 3 bases and J 13 bases, with 11 bases left between them. CDR3 size: 11 residues. Germline V lookup: CDR1 SGHRS, CDR2 YFSETQ. CDR3 region: CASSWGAEQYF. In DNA form, the CDR3 reads TGCGCCAGCAGCTGGGGCGCGGAACAGTACTTC.

This clonotype was seen at least ten times. The chain couples TRBV12-3 or TRBV12-4 to TRBJ1-1; no clear D. Deletions cut 1 base from V and 10 bases from J, with 13 bases between. The CDR3 totals 13 residues. CDR3 coding DNA: TGTGCCAGCAGTTTAGGGAACCAGGAGAGAGCTTTCTTT. It specifies CASSLGNQERAFF.

This clonotype was recorded at least ten times. The J gene is TRBJ2-7, the V gene TRBV6-2 or TRBV6-3; unclear D gene. Trimming pared 2 bases from V and 2 bases from J, leaving 7 bases between. CDR1 and CDR2 (germline): MNHEY, SVGEGT. CDR3 size: 13 residues. In DNA form, the CDR3 reads TGTGCCAGCAGTTACGTGGGGACCTACGAGCAGTACTTC. Residues: CASSYVGTYEQYF.

This clonotype showed up many times. The gene calls are TRBV20-1 and TRBJ2-7, with unresolved D. Germline V lookup: CDR1 DFQATT, CDR2 SNEGSKA (reference sequence). The V end lost 0 bases, the J end lost 1 base, and 10 bases lay between the germline ends. This CDR3 is built from 14 residues. The CDR3 DNA reads as TGCAGTGCTAGAGATCCAACGGCGTCCTACGAGCAGTACTTC. This encodes CSARDPTASYEQYF.